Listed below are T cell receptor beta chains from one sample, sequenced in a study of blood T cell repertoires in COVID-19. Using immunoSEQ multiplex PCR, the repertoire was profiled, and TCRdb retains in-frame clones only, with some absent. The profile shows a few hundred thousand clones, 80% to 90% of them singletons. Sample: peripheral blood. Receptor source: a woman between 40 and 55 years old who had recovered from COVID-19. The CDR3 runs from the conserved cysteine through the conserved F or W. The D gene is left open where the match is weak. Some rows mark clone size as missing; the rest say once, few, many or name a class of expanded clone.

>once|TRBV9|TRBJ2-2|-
TGTGCCAGCAGCGTAGCGGGGGGCTTCTCCGGGGAGCTGTTTTTT
CASSVAGGFSGELFF
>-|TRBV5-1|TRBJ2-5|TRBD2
TGCGCCAGCAGCTCGACTAGCGGCCAAGAGACCCAGTACTTC
CASSSTSGQETQYF
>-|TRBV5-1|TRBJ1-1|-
TGCGCCAGCAGAATTTCGGGGGGCAACACTGAAGCTTTCTTT
CASRISGGNTEAFF
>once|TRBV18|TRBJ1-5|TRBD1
TGTGCCAGCTCACCACGGGACAGGGGTAGCAATCAGCCCCAGCATTTT
CASSPRDRGSNQPQHF
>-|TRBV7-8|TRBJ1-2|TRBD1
TGTGCCAGCAGCTTAGGCGGAGGGACAGGAATCCTCTATGGCTACACCTTC
CASSLGGGTGILYGYTF
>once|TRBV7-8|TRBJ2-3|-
TGTGCCAGCAGAAAGGGGGATACGCAGTATTTT
CASRKGDTQYF
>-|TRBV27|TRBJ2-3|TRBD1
TGTGCCAGCAGTTTGGACAGGGAGTACACAGATACGCAGTATTTT
CASSLDREYTDTQYF
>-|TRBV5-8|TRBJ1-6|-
TGTGCCAGCAGCTTCGGCGGTGAAAGTTCACCCCTCCACTTT
CASSFGGESSPLHF
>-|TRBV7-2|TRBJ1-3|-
TGTGCCAGCAGCTTCAGGGGCTTATCTGGAAACACCATATATTTT
CASSFRGLSGNTIYF
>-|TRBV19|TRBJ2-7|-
TGTGCCAGTAGTATACGGCAGGGATACGAGCAGTACTTC
CASSIRQGYEQYF
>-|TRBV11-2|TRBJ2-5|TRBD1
TGTGCCAGCAGCTGGGAAGACAGGGGCCAAGAGACCCAGTACTTC
CASSWEDRGQETQYF
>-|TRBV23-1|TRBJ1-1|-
TGCGCCATTCTCAACAGGGAGAACACTGAAGCTTTCTTT
CAILNRENTEAFF
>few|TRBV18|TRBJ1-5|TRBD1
TGTGCCAGCTCACCGAGCGAGGGGGCGAGCAATCAGCCCCAGCATTTT
CASSPSEGASNQPQHF
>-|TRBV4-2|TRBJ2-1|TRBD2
TGTGCCAGCAGCCCTAGCGGGGGATACAATGAGCAGTTCTTC
CASSPSGGYNEQFF
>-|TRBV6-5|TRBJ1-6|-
TGTGCCAGCAGTCGAGGGAATAATTCACCCCTCCACTTT
CASSRGNNSPLHF
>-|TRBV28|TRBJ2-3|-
TGTGCCAGCAGTTCCGTGGCGGAGTGGTTGGAGAGAGATACGCAGTATTTT
CASSSVAEWLERDTQYF
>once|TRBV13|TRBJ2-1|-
TGTGCCAGCAGCTTAAGGGCAGGGCCGGAGGGGCAGTTCTTC
CASSLRAGPEGQFF